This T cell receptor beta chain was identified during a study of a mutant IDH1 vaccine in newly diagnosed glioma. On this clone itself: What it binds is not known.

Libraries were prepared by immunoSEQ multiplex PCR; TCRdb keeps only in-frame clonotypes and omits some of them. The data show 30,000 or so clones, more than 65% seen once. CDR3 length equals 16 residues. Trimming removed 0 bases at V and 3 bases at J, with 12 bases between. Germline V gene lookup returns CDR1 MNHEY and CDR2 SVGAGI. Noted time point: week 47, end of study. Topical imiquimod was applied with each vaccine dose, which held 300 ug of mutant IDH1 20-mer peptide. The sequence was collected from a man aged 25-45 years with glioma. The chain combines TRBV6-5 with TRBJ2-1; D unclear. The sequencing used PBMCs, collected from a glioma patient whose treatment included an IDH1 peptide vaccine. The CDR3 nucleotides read TGTGCCAGCAGTTACTCAGCAGCGATTGGCTACAATGAGCAGTTCTTC. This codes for CASSYSAAIGYNEQFF.